What follows describes a single TCR beta chain. The source of the sample is a study of blood T cell repertoires in COVID-19. About the study: Collection of acute and convalescent COVID-19 samples took place in the United States, Italy and Spain. From T cells, B-cell-depleted T cells, or PBMCs came the material, which was cDNA or gDNA.

Original methodology: Amplification of reference gene primers provided the estimated nucleated cell counts. Sequenced by immunoSEQ multiplex PCR; TCRdb stores in-frame clones only, minus some. V, J and clone size derive from that table, while D and trimming were established from the DNA sequence. In the table there are hundreds of thousands of clones, around nine tenths of which are singletons. V lost 10 bases and J lost 0; bases outside the gene matches: 6. The CDR3 covers 14 residues. The V gene's germline CDR1 is LNHDA and CDR2 SQIVND (reference sequence). Seattle participants joined during active infection and were tracked over time.

The sequence was obtained from a woman aged 50 to 60 with COVID-19, enrolled during active disease. The sequenced material came from peripheral blood. This chain connects TRBV19 to TRBJ1-3, with 7 positions matching TRBD1. CDR3 nucleotides: TGTGCCACCCGGGGACAGATCTCTGGAAACACCATATATTTT. Translated: CATRGQISGNTIYF.